This T cell receptor beta chain was identified in a study of cytomegalovirus exposure and HLA in healthy donors. General study findings and limits: HLA allele associations emerged for around 16,000 TCR beta sequences in a later analysis, at 0.05 false discovery rate.

The PCR used 60 Vbeta and 13 Jbeta primers. The data were produced by immunoSEQ multiplex PCR, yet TCRdb's version contains in-frame clones alone and is incomplete. The sample yields tens of thousands of clones, 72% seen once. As concerns this clone: Its antigen is currently unknown.

Sequences were obtained from PBMCs. The receptor comes from a woman aged 40 to 55 in good health and CMV-seropositive.

The CDR3 loop reads CASSLGLASGELFF. CDR3 sequence (DNA): TGTGCCAGCAGCTTAGGCCTAGCGAGTGGGGAGCTGTTTTTT. The J gene is TRBJ2-2, the V gene TRBV7-3, with D perhaps matching TRBD2 (6 bases). CDR3 length equals 14 residues. Trimming removed 2 bases from V and 8 bases from J, with 12 bases in between. The V gene's germline CDR1 is SGHTA and CDR2 FQGTGA.